This TCR beta chain was found in a study of CD8 T cells in Susac syndrome. TCR beta sequencing was performed on blood CD8+ and CD4+ T cells. Negative isolation yielded the CD8+ and CD4+ T cells, while FACS enriched the TEMRA cells. Overall study results and limits: As the study acknowledged, the number of individuals in its TCR sequencing and HLA analysis was relatively small.

The CDR3 is 17 residues long. The V segment lost 3 bases and the J segment 5 bases; nucleotides outside the gene matches: 10. The germline V gene encodes CDR1 LNHDA and CDR2 SQIVND (reference sequence). An input of roughly 0.5 to 1 ug of RNA was subjected to reverse transcription using random hexamers. Amplification of TCR beta CDR3 was carried out by immunoSEQ multiplex PCR, which covered 54 Vbeta and 13 Jbeta segments. TCRdb analysed the immunoSEQ multiplex PCR reads with MiXCR anew, one entry per CDR3 protein. The sample has about 300,000 distinct CDR3 sequences; around nine tenths are singletons. As regards this clonotype: The antigen is unknown.

The TCR sequence derives from a human donor with multiple sclerosis. This rearrangement joins TRBV19 to TRBJ2-1; 10 bases align to TRBD1. Sequencing was carried out using CD8+ T cells from PBMCs. The CDR3: CASSINLGQGFNNEQFF. The DNA for the CDR3 is TGTGCCAGTAGTATTAATCTGGGACAGGGGTTTAACAATGAGCAGTTCTTC.